This entry concerns a single T cell receptor (beta chain). This entry is derived from a study of blood T cells in healthy people across ages. The CDR3 extends over 18 amino acids. Trimming cost V 7 bases and J 7 bases; bases outside gene matches: 24. Alongside a J-beta primer mix, a sample-barcoded 5' primer served in a second PCR lasting roughly 6 to 11 cycles. Each CDR3 protein is one row after TCRdb ran MiXCR on the 5' RACE reads. This sample has about 970,000 distinct CDR3 sequences, with roughly 50% found just once. V gene TRBV12-3 or TRBV12-4 combines with J gene TRBJ2-7, with TRBD2 matching over 8 bases. The source of this sequence is a woman in her sixties or seventies in good health. Material for sequencing was blood. The CDR3 sequence is CASNRPPTGGIPYNEQYF. For the CDR3, the DNA is TGTGCCAGCAACCGGCCCCCAACGGGAGGGATCCCATACAATGAGCAGTACTTC.